Only a few counts were recorded for the clone carrying this T cell receptor beta chain. Its cognate antigen is unknown. The source of the sample is a study of blood T cells in healthy people across ages. Whole-study findings and limits: Bulk PBMC profiling left naive and antigen-experienced comparisons inconclusive.

Primed by a sample-barcoded 5' primer and a J-beta primer mix, a second PCR proceeded for 7 to 11 cycles. TCRdb re-called the 5' RACE reads with MiXCR, one entry per CDR3 protein. The data show approximately 1.5 million distinct CDR3 sequences, roughly 43% seen once. In germline, CDR1 is MGHDK, CDR2 SYGVNS. Unmatched junction bases numbered 3, after V lost 10 bases and J lost 6 bases. The CDR3 has 13 amino acids. The gene calls are TRBV25-1 and TRBJ2-2; 12 bases map to TRBD2. The sequencing sample was made of blood. This TCR derives from a woman between 18 and 29 years old in good health. Here the CDR3 DNA reads TGTGCCACCAGGACTAGCGGGGCCGGGGAGCTGTTTTTT. Residues: CATRTSGAGELFF.